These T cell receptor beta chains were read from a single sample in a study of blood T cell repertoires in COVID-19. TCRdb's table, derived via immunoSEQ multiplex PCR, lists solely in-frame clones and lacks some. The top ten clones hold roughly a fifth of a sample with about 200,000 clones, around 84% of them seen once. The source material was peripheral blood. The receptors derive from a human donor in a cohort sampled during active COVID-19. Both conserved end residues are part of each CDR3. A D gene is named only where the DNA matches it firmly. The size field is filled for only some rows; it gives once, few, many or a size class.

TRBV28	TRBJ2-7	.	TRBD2	TGTGCCAGCAGGACTAGCGGGGACTACGAGCAGTACTTC	CASRTSGDYEQYF
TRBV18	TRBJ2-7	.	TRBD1	TGTGCCAGCTCACCAGGCAGGACAGGGTACGTCGAGCAGTACTTC	CASSPGRTGYVEQYF
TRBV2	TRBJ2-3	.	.	TGTGCCAGCAGTGACCGTCAGGGATCGGATACGCAGTATTTT	CASSDRQGSDTQYF
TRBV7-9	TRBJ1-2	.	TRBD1	TGTGCCAGCAGCCCAGGGGGCGACTCGGATGGCTACACCTTC	CASSPGGDSDGYTF
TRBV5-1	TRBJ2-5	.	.	TGCGCCAGCAGCTTGGGTTTAATGCAAGAGACCCAGTACTTC	CASSLGLMQETQYF
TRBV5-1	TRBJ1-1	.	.	TGCGCCAGCAGTGGGGCGCAGATGAACACTGAAGCTTTCTTT	CASSGAQMNTEAFF
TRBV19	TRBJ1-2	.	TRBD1	TGTGCCAGTACCGTACAGGACAGGGAACCCGGCTACACCTTC	CASTVQDREPGYTF
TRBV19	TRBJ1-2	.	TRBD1	TGTGCCAGTAGTATGGACAGGGATGGCTACACCTTC	CASSMDRDGYTF
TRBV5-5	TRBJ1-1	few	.	TGTGCCAGCAGCTTTTCTAGGAATTCCAACACTGAAGCTTTCTTT	CASSFSRNSNTEAFF
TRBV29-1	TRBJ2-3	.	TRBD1	TGCAGCGTTACCGGGGACAGGGGGTTAGGCACAGATACGCAGTATTTT	CSVTGDRGLGTDTQYF
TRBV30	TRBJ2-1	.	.	TGTGCCTGCTGGGACAAGAGCTCCTACAATGAGCAGTTCTTC	CACWDKSSYNEQFF
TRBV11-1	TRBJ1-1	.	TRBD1	TGTGCCAGCAGCTTTCGACAGGGGTGGACTGAAGCTTTCTTT	CASSFRQGWTEAFF
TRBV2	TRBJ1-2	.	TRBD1	TGTGCCAGCGGGGGGGACAGGGGGACCTATGGCTACACCTTC	CASGGDRGTYGYTF
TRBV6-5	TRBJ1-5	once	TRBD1	TGTGCCATCGGACAGGGGATCAATCAGCCCCAGCATTTT	CAIGQGINQPQHF
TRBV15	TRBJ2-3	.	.	TGTGCCACCAGCTCGAGAGGGGATACGCAGTATTTT	CATSSRGDTQYF
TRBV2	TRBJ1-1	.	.	TGTGCCAGCAGTGAAGCGCTACTCAGGGGTACTGAAGCTTTCTTT	CASSEALLRGTEAFF
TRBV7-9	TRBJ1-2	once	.	TGTGCCAGCAGCTTACCCCGGGACACCAACTATGGCTACACCTTC	CASSLPRDTNYGYTF
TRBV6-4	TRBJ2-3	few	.	TGTGCCAGCAGTGAGACTCCCAAGGGAGCGCAGTATTTT	CASSETPKGAQYF
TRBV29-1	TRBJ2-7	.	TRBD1	TGCAGCGTTAAAGGGACAGGGTCTCCCTACGAGCAGTACTTC	CSVKGTGSPYEQYF
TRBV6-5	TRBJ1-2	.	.	TGTGCCAGCAGTTACGATCTAAACTATGGCTACACCTTC	CASSYDLNYGYTF
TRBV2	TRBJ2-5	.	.	TGTGCCAGCCGTAAAGGGGAGGTTCCAGAGACCCAGTACTTC	CASRKGEVPETQYF
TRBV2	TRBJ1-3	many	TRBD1	TGTGCCAGCAACAATCGACAGGGCTCCGGAAACACCATATATTTT	CASNNRQGSGNTIYF
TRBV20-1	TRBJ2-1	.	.	TGCAGTGCTACCCCCCAGAGGGAGCAGTTCTTC	CSATPQREQFF
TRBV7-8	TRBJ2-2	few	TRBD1	TGTGCCAGCAGCCTACAGGGGGCGGACACCGGGGAGCTGTTTTTT	CASSLQGADTGELFF
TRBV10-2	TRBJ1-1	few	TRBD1	TGCGCCAGCAGACAGGGGACCACTGAAGCTTTCTTT	CASRQGTTEAFF
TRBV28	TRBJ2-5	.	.	TGTGCCAGCAGACGCCGGGTCCTCGGTGAGACCCAGTACTTC	CASRRRVLGETQYF
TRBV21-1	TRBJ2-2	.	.	TGTGCCAGCAGCAAAAGCGGGGCCTACACCGGGGAGCTGTTTTTT	CASSKSGAYTGELFF
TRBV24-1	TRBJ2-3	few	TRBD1	TGTGCCACCAGTGATCAGGGGGCAGGGTTTTTCGATACGCAGTATTTT	CATSDQGAGFFDTQYF
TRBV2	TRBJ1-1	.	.	TGTGCCAGCAGGCTCAGGGACACTGAAGCTTTCTTT	CASRLRDTEAFF
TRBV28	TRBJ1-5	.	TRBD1	TGTGCCAGCAGTTTAATTGGACAGGGGGGCAATCAGCCCCAGCATTTT	CASSLIGQGGNQPQHF
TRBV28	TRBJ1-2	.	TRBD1	TGTGCCAGCAGTATCACCAACCTACAGGGGCATGATACCTTC	CASSITNLQGHDTF
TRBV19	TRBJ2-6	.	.	TGTGCCAGTAGTCATTACAGGGTGTCTGGGGCCAACGTCCTGACTTTC	CASSHYRVSGANVLTF
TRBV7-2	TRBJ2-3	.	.	TGTGCCAGCAGCTCTACTAGGACTGATACGCAGTATTTT	CASSSTRTDTQYF
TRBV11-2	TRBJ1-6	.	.	TGTGCCAGCAGCCCAGGAGACAGGCTCTATAATTCACCCCTCCACTTT	CASSPGDRLYNSPLHF
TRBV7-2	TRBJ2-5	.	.	TGTGCCAGCAGCCCTCGGGCAGGGGCTCAAGAGACCCAGTACTTC	CASSPRAGAQETQYF
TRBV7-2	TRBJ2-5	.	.	TGTGCCAGCAGCCGCCAGGGGAGCGAGACCCAGTACTTC	CASSRQGSETQYF
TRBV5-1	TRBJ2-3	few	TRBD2	TGCGCCAGCAGCTTGGGGCGGGGGAGCACAGATACGCAGTATTTT	CASSLGRGSTDTQYF
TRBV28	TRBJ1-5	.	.	TGTGCCAGCAGTTCTCAAGCTAATCAGCCCCAGCATTTT	CASSSQANQPQHF
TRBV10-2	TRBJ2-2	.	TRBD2	TGCGCCAGCAGTGTCGGGCAGCGGGGCGGGGAGCTGTTTTTT	CASSVGQRGGELFF
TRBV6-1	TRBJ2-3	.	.	TGTGCCAGCAGTGAAGGAGGGACAGATACGCAGTATTTT	CASSEGGTDTQYF
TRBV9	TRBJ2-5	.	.	TGTGCCAGCAGCGTATCGGGGTATGAGACCCAGTACTTC	CASSVSGYETQYF
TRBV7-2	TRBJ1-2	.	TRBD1	TGTGCCAGCAGCCCAAGACAGGGGGCCTTCTATGGCTACACCTTC	CASSPRQGAFYGYTF
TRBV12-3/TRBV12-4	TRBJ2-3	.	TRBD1	TGTGCCAGCAGTTTAGTCAGGGGGCCCCAGTATTTT	CASSLVRGPQYF
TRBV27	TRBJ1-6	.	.	TGTGCCAGCAGTTTGGAGGGAAGCTCCTATAATTCACCCCTCCACTTT	CASSLEGSSYNSPLHF
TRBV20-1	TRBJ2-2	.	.	TGCAGTGCTAGTGGCGTGAAAAACACCGGGGAGCTGTTTTTT	CSASGVKNTGELFF
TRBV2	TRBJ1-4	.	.	TGTGCCAGCACGGCAGGGAATGCGGATGAAAAACTGTTTTTT	CASTAGNADEKLFF
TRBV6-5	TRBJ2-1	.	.	TGTGCCAGCAGTATGGACTGGACAGAATACAATGAGCAGTTCTTC	CASSMDWTEYNEQFF
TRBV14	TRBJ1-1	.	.	TGTGCCAGCAGCCAAGGTCCCCGCGGGAACACTGAAGCTTTCTTT	CASSQGPRGNTEAFF
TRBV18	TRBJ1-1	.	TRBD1	TGTGCCAGCTCACGCAGACAGGGCTCGGAGACTGAAGCTTTCTTT	CASSRRQGSETEAFF
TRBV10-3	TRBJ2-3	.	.	TGTGCCATCCAACTAGGGGGAGATACGCAGTATTTT	CAIQLGGDTQYF
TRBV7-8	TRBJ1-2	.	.	TGTGCCAGCAGCGACAGACGCAGGACACATTATGGCTACACCTTC	CASSDRRRTHYGYTF
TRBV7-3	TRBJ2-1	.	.	TGTGCCAGCAGCTTAATGGCCTCAAGGACTGGATCCTACAATGAGCAGTTCTTC	CASSLMASRTGSYNEQFF
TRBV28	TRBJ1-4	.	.	TGTGCCAGCAGTTCGTTACAGGTTATTGTCCTTCAGACTAATGAAAAACTGTTTTTT	CASSSLQVIVLQTNEKLFF
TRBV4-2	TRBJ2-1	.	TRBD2	TGTGCCAGCAGCCAAGCTAGCGGAGGGCTAGATGAGCAGTTCTTC	CASSQASGGLDEQFF
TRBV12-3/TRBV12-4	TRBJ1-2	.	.	TGTGCCAGTCAAAGGGGACACGGATATGGCTACACCTTC	CASQRGHGYGYTF
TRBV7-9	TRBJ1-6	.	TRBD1	TGTGCCAGCAGCGGGACAGGGAGCAGATTCGCACCCCTCCACTTT	CASSGTGSRFAPLHF
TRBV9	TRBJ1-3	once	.	TGTGCCAGCAGCGTAGGACAGTCTGGAAACACCATATATTTT	CASSVGQSGNTIYF
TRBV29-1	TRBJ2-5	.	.	TGCAGCGTTGAAGATCGGACACTTACGTACTTC	CSVEDRTLTYF
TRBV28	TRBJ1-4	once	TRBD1	TGTGCCAGCAGTTTCCACGGGACAGGGGTTGAAAAACTGTTTTTT	CASSFHGTGVEKLFF
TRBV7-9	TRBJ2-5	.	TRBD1	TGTGCCAGCAGCTTAGCCGGGACAGGGCATAGGGAGACCCAGTACTTC	CASSLAGTGHRETQYF